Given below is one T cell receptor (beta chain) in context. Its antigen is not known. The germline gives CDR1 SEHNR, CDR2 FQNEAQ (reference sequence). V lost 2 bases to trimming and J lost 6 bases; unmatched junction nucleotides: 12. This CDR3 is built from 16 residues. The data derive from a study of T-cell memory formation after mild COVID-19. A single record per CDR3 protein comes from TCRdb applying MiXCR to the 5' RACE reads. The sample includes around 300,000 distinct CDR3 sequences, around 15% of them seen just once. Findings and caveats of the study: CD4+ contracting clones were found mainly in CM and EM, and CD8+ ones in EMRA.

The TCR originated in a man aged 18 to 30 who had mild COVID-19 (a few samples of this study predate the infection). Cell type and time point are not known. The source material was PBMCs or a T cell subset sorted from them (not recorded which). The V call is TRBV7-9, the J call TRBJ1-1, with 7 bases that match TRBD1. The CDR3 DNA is TGTGCCAGCAGCTTAAGTATTTCCGGACAGGTCGCTGAAGCTTTCTTT. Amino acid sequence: CASSLSISGQVAEAFF.